One sample yielded the 3 T cell receptor beta chains listed below, sequenced in a study of type 1 and type 2 diabetes patients (TCRdb year 2016). The instrument given in TCRdb is Illumina MiSeq. TCRbeta CDR3 amplification used genomic DNA from the sorted T cell subsets as template. The TCRbeta CDR3 region was amplified by multiplex PCR using 30 forward and 13 reverse primers. TCRdb reprocessing: public reads trimmed at Q25 with fastp, clones called with MiXCR, in-frame beta chains kept. Rows are unified per CDR3 protein, each entry keeping the most common DNA and genes. The sample table lists around 300,000 distinct CDR3 sequences, roughly 50% of them with a count of one. The ten top clones hold roughly 13% of the sample. Material for sequencing was peripheral blood mononuclear cells (PBMCs). All receptors come from a man aged 18 to 30 with type 2 diabetes.

CDR3 in amino acids: CASVFLMNTEAFF. Here the CDR3 DNA reads TGTGCCAGCGTATTCCTCATGAACACTGAAGCTTTCTTT. V gene TRBV28 combines with J gene TRBJ1-1; D is unclear. Deletions cut 8 bases from V and 0 bases from J, with 10 bases between. The CDR3 totals 13 residues. Germline CDR1 MDHEN, CDR2 SYDVKM.

A few counts support this clonotype. The chain combines TRBV6-5 with TRBJ2-5; weak D call: TRBD1 (6 bases). Trimming cost V 5 bases and J 4 bases, with 8 bases left between them. The CDR3 is made up of 12 amino acids. Germline V gene data show CDR1 as MNHEY and CDR2 as SVGAGI. The CDR3 protein is CASSRRGETQYF. The CDR3 DNA follows: TGTGCCAGCAGTCGCAGGGGAGAGACCCAGTACTTC.

The genes are TRBV24-1 and TRBJ2-2, with D perhaps matching TRBD2 (7 bases). Germline assignment: CDR1 KGHDR and CDR2 SFDVKD. Trimming left V 4 bases short and J 5 bases short, with 19 bases between. This CDR3 region has 17 residues. CDR3 DNA sequence: TGTGCCACCAGTGACCCACTGGGGGGGGCTCATACCGGGGAGCTGTTTTTT. Encoded protein: CATSDPLGGAHTGELFF.